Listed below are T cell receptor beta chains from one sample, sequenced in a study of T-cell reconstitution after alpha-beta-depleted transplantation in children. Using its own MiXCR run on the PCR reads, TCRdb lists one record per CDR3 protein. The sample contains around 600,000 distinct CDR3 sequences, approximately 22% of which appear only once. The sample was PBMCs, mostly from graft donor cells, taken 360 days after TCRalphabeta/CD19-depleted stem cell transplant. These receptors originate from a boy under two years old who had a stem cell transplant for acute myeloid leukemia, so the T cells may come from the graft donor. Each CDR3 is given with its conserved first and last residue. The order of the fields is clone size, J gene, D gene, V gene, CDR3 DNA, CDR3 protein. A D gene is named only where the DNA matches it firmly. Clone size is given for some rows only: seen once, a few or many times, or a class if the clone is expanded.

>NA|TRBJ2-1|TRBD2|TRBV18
TGTGCCAGCTCACCAAGAAGTAGCGGGGGGGCCGATGAGCAGTTCTTC
CASSPRSSGGADEQFF
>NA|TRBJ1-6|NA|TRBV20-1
TGCAGTGCTACTACCCGGCTTGGACAGCTAAATTCACCCCTCCACTTT
CSATTRLGQLNSPLHF
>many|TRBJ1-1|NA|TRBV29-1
TGCAGCGCCCCCTCCCAAGTAGGGGAAGCTTTCTTT
CSAPSQVGEAFF
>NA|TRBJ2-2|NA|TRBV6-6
TGTGCCAGCAGAGCAGGGATCGGGGAGCTGTTTTTT
CASRAGIGELFF
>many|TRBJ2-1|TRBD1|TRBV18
TGTGCCAGCTCACCATCGATCGGACAGGGCACAAATGAGCAGTTCTTC
CASSPSIGQGTNEQFF
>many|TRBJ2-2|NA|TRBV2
TGTGCCAGCAGACGACAGACCGGGGAGCTGTTTTTT
CASRRQTGELFF
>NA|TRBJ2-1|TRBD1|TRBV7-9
TGTGCCAGCAGCCCTAAGACAGGGTACAATGAGCAGTTCTTC
CASSPKTGYNEQFF
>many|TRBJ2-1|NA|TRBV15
TGTGCCACCAGCAGAGACAGGGGTCCCTACAATGAGCAGTTCTTC
CATSRDRGPYNEQFF
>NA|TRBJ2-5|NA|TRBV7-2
TGTGCCAGCAGCTCATTGGGGTTCGGGACACATCAAGAGACCCAGTACTTC
CASSSLGFGTHQETQYF
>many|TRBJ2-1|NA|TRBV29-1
TGCAGCGCCGCTGTGAAGGGGGGGCGCCTCTACTACAATGAGCAGTTCTTC
CSAAVKGGRLYYNEQFF
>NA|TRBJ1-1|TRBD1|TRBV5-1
TGCGCCAGCAGCGGGAGGACAGGGGAGGACACTGAAGCTTTCTTT
CASSGRTGEDTEAFF
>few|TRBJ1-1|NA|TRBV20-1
TGCAGTGCTAGCACCCACGACAGGAGATTGAACACTGAAGCTTTCTTT
CSASTHDRRLNTEAFF